The 15 T cell receptor beta chains below all came from one sample that was sequenced in a study of blood T cell repertoires in COVID-19 (dated by TCRdb to 2020 to 2022). Library preparation was by the immunoSEQ multiplex PCR assay. Drawn from immuneACCESS, this table holds only the in-frame rearrangements with V and J called that TCRdb kept. Clones are partly lost; checked studies trace under half to an unresolved V gene and leave the rest unexplained. Across this sample there are 250,000 to 350,000 clones, with roughly 89% seen only once. The ten most abundant clones make up about 1.8% of the sample. The sample was PBMCs or T cells enriched from blood (not recorded which). The receptors shown here come from a woman younger than 30 with acute COVID-19.

The genes are TRBV6-5 and TRBJ1-4, with 7 bases that match TRBD1. Trimming at V came to 10 bases and at J to 8 bases, leaving 10 bases not matched to a gene. Germline V gives CDR1 MNHEY, CDR2 SVGAGI. The CDR3 is 13 amino acids. The CDR3 here is CATRGQVAEKLFF. Written as DNA, the CDR3 is TGTGCCACCCGTGGACAGGTTGCGGAAAAACTGTTTTTT.

V gene TRBV4-3 combines with J gene TRBJ2-1; weak D call: TRBD2 (5 bases). The CDR3 is 16 amino acids. Germline V CDR1 and CDR2: LGHNA, YSLEER. Trimming left V 0 bases short and J 2 bases short, with 11 bases between. CDR3 sequence reads: CASSQDSRGPYNEQFF. The CDR3 region has the DNA TGCGCCAGCAGCCAAGATTCGCGAGGGCCCTACAATGAGCAGTTCTTC.

The genes are TRBV3-1 (or the pseudogene TRBV3-2) and TRBJ2-5; no definite D call. The CDR3 has 12 residues. The germline CDR1 and CDR2 sequences are LGHDT and YNNKEL (reference sequence). V lost 4 bases and J 4 bases, leaving 7 bases between the germline ends. This CDR3 is CASSLFRETQYF. CDR3 nucleotide sequence: TGTGCCAGCAGCCTTTTCAGAGAGACCCAGTACTTC.

The chain combines TRBV19 with TRBJ1-5; TRBD1 agrees at 9 bases. The CDR3 is 16 residues long. With V trimmed by 2 bases and J by 5 bases, 7 bases remained unmatched. Germline V gives CDR1 LNHDA, CDR2 SQIVND (reference sequence). The CDR3 spells CASSILGTGFYQPQHF. DNA of the CDR3: TGTGCCAGTAGTATACTCGGGACAGGGTTTTATCAGCCCCAGCATTTT.

The genes are TRBV24-1 and TRBJ2-2, with 13 positions matching TRBD2. CDR1 is KGHDR, CDR2 SFDVKD, per germline. The trim removed 5 bases at V and 2 bases at J, leaving 4 bases unmatched. This CDR3 spans 17 amino acids. CDR3 protein: CATSGTSGSHNTGELFF. Written as DNA, the CDR3 is TGTGCCACCAGTGGGACTAGCGGGAGTCATAACACCGGGGAGCTGTTTTTT.

The gene calls are TRBV7-3 and TRBJ2-7; 12 bases match TRBD1. Germline V gives CDR1 SGHTA, CDR2 FQGTGA. V lost 6 bases and J lost 7; bases outside the gene matches: 7. The CDR3 contains 14 residues. CDR3 in amino acids: CASSPGQGAGEQYF. The CDR3 nucleotides read TGTGCCAGCAGTCCGGGACAGGGGGCTGGAGAGCAGTACTTC.

This chain joins TRBV14 and TRBJ1-4; D may be TRBD1 (5 bases). V was trimmed by 1 base and J by 7 bases, leaving 13 bases between them. CDR3 length: 15 residues. Germline V gene lookup returns CDR1 SGHDN and CDR2 FVKESK. This chain's CDR3 is CASSQVRGSGEKLFF. DNA of the CDR3: TGTGCCAGCAGCCAAGTACGGGGGTCAGGTGAAAAACTGTTTTTT. Complete variable domain (other parts from reference TRBV14 and TRBJ1-4): EAGVTQFPSHSVIEKGQTVTLRCDPISGHDNLYWYRRVMGKEIKFLLHFVKESKQDESGMPNNRFLAERTGGTYSTLKVQPAELEDSGVYFCASSQVRGSGEKLFFGSGTQLSVL.

The chain carries TRBV5-1 and TRBJ2-7; 9 nucleotides line up with TRBD2. CDR3 length: 15 amino acids. V lost 5 bases, J lost 3 bases, and 9 bases stayed unmatched. Germline V gene lookup returns CDR1 SGHRS and CDR2 YFSETQ. In nucleotides, the CDR3 is TGCGCCAGCAGTCTTCTGCTACTAGCGGGCTACGAGCAGTACTTC. This translates into CASSLLLLAGYEQYF.

The rearrangement joins TRBV18 to TRBJ2-3; possibly TRBD2 for D (6 bases). From germline, CDR1 is KGHSH and CDR2 LQKENI. The CDR3 runs 16 residues. The ends were cut back, 3 bases at V and 0 bases at J, with 13 bases in the middle. The CDR3 loop reads CASSPFAGSSTDTQYF. The CDR3 nucleotides read TGTGCCAGCTCACCGTTCGCGGGGTCTAGCACAGATACGCAGTATTTT.

The J gene is TRBJ2-5, the V gene TRBV2; the D is unclear. Deletions cut 6 bases from V and 5 bases from J, with 13 bases between. The germline gives CDR1 SNHLY, CDR2 FYNNEI. This CDR3 region has 13 residues. As DNA, the CDR3 is TGTGCCAGCAGAACCGCTGCGTGGGAGACCCAGTACTTC. Its protein product is CASRTAAWETQYF.

This chain links TRBV2 with TRBJ1-2; D is unclear. Looked up from germline, CDR1 is SNHLY and CDR2 is FYNNEI. The CDR3 runs 16 residues. V was clipped by 4 bases and J by 0 bases, with 15 bases between them. The DNA for the CDR3 is TGTGCCAGCAGTGCGCGGGCGGCGATACCTAACTATGGCTACACCTTC. This sequence encodes CASSARAAIPNYGYTF.

The chain combines TRBV4-2 with TRBJ1-5; a weak D match, TRBD1 (6 bases). The germline V and J ends were trimmed by 1 base and 0 bases, with 16 bases remaining between them. The germline CDR1 and CDR2 sequences are LGHNA and YNFKEQ. The CDR3 sequence is 18 residues long. For the CDR3, the DNA is TGTGCCAGCAGCCAAGGTCTCAGACAGGACCCTAGCAATCAGCCCCAGCATTTT. This codes for CASSQGLRQDPSNQPQHF.

This clone was recorded once. V is TRBV18 and J is TRBJ2-3, with no clear D. There are 15 residues in the CDR3. The germline gives CDR1 KGHSH, CDR2 LQKENI. Trimming left V 3 bases short and J 2 bases short, with 12 bases between. The CDR3 coding sequence is TGTGCCAGCTCACCGCTCCCGGAGAACACAGATACGCAGTATTTT. It specifies CASSPLPENTDTQYF.

This chain connects TRBV29-1 to TRBJ1-1; maybe TRBD1 (6 bases). This CDR3 contains 13 residues. Germline V gene data show CDR1 as SQVTM and CDR2 as ANQGSEA. Trimming pared 6 bases from V and 0 bases from J, leaving 11 bases between. The CDR3 spells CSVKQGVNTEAFF. Written as DNA, the CDR3 is TGCAGCGTCAAACAGGGAGTGAACACTGAAGCTTTCTTT.

This clone was found once. The gene calls are TRBV2 and TRBJ1-1; 10 bases fit TRBD1. CDR1 is SNHLY, CDR2 FYNNEI, per germline. The CDR3 is 16 residues long. Unmatched junction bases numbered 6, after V lost 3 bases and J lost 2 bases. The DNA of the CDR3 is TGTGCCAGCAGTGATCGTTGGACAGGGGGAAACACTGAAGCTTTCTTT. It is translated as CASSDRWTGGNTEAFF. The full variable domain, in which reference TRBV2 and TRBJ1-1 provide the parts outside the CDR3, is EPEVTQTPSHQVTQMGQEVILRCVPISNHLYFYWYRQILGQKVEFLVSFYNNEISEKSEIFDDQFSVERPDGSNFTLKIRSTKLEDSAMYFCASSDRWTGGNTEAFFGQGTRLTVV.